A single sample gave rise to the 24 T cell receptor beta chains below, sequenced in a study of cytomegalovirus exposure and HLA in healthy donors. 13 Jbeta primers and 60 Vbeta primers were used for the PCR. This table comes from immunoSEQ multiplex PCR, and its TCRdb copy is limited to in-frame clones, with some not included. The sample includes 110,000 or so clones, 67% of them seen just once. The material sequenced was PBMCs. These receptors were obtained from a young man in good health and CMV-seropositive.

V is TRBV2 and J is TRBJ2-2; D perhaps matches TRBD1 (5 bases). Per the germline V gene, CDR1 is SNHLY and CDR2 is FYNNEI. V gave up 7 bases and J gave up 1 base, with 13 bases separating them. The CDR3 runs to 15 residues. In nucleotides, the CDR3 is TGTGCCAGCACCGCAGGGAATATGAACACCGGGGAGCTGTTTTTT. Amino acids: CASTAGNMNTGELFF.

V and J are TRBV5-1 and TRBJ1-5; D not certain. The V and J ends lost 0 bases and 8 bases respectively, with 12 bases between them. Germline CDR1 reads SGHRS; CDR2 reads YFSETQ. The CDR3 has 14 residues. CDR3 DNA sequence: TGCGCCAGCAGCTTGGGCCGTCGTCTAAAGCCCCAGCATTTT. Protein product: CASSLGRRLKPQHF.

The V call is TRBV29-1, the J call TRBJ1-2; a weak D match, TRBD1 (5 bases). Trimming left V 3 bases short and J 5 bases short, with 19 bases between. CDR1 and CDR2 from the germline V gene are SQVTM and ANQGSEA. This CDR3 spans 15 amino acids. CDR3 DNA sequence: TGCAGCGTTGACCAGGGCCCCGGGGGACGGTATGGCTACACCTTC. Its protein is CSVDQGPGGRYGYTF.

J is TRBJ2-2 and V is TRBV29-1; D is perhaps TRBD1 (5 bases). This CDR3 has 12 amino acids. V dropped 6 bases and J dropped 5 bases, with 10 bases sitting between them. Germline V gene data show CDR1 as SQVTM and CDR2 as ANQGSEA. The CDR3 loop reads CSVSQGTGELFF. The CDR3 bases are TGCAGCGTGAGTCAGGGAACCGGGGAGCTGTTTTTT.

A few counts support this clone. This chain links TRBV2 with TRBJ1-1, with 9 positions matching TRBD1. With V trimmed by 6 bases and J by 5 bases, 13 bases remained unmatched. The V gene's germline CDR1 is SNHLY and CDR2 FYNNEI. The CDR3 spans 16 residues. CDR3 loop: CASRQDSGTGKTEAFF. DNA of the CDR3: TGTGCCAGCAGGCAGGACAGCGGGACAGGGAAAACTGAAGCTTTCTTT.

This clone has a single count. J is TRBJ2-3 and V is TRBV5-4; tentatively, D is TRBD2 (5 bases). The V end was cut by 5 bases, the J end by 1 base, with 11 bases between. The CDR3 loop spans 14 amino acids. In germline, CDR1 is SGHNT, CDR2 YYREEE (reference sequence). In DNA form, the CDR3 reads TGTGCCAGCAGACTAGACCCACGCACAGATACGCAGTATTTT. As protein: CASRLDPRTDTQYF.

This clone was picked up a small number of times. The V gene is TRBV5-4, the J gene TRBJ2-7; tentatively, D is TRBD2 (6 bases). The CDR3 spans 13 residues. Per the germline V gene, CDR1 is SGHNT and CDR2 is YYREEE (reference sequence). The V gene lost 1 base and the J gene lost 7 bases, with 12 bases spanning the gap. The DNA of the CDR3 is TGTGCCAGCAGCTTGATGGGGGGACGGGAGCAGTACTTC. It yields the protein CASSLMGGREQYF.

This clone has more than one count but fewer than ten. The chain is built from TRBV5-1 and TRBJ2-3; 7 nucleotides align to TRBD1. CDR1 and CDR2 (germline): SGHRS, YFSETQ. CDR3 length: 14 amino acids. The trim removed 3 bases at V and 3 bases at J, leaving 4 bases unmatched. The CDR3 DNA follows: TGCGCCAGCAGCTCTAGACAGGGTACAGATACGCAGTATTTT. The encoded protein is CASSSRQGTDTQYF.

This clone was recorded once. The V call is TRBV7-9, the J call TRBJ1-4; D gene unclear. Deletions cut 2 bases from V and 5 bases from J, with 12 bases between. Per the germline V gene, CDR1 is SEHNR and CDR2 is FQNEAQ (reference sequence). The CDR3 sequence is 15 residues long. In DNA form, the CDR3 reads TGTGCCAGCAGCTTATTTACTCTTCTCAATGAAAAACTGTTTTTT. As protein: CASSLFTLLNEKLFF.

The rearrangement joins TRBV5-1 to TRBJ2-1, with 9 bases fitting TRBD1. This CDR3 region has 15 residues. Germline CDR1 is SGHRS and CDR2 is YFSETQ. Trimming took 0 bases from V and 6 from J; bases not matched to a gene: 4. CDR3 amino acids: CASSLGQGGPNEQFF. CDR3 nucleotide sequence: TGCGCCAGCAGCTTGGGACAGGGGGGCCCCAATGAGCAGTTCTTC.

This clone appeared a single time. Here the CDR3 DNA reads TGTGCCAGCAGTGTACCTCACTTAGGCCCCGGGAAGCAGTTCTTC. Its protein product is CASSVPHLGPGKQFF. The chain has TRBV25-1 and TRBJ2-1, with D perhaps matching TRBD2 (5 bases). CDR3 length equals 15 residues. Germline loops: CDR1 MGHDK, CDR2 SYGVNS. Trimming took off 4 bases at V and 11 bases at J, with 21 bases between the two ends.

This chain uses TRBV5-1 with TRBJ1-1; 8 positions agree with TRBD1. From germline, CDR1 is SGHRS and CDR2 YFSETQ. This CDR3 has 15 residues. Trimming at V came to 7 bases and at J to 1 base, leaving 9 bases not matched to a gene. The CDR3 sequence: CASGKPGQANTEAFF. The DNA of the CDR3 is TGCGCCAGCGGAAAACCGGGACAGGCGAACACTGAAGCTTTCTTT.

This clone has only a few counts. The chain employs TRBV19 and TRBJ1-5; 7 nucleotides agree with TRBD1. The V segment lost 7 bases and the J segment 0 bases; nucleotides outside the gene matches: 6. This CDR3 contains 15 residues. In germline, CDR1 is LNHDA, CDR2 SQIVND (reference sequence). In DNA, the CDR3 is TGTGCCAGTATCCGAGACAGGGATAGCAATCAGCCCCAGCATTTT. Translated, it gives CASIRDRDSNQPQHF.

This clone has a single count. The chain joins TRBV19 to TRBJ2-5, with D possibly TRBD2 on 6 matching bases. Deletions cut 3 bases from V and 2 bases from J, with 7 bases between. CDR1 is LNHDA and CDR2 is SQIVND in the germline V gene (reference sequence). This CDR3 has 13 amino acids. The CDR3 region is CASSMGLQETQYF. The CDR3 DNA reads TGTGCCAGTAGTATGGGACTTCAAGAGACCCAGTACTTC.

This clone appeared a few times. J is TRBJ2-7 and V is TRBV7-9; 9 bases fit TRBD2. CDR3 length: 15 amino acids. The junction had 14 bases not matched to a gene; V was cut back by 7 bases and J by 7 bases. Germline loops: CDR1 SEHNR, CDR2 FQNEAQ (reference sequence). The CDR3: CASTSTSGYKREQYF. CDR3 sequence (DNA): TGTGCCAGCACCTCCACTAGCGGGTACAAGAGGGAGCAGTACTTC.

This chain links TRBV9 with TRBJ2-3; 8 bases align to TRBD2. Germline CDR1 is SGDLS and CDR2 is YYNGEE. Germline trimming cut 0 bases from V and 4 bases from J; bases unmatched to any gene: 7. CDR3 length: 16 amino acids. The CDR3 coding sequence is TGTGCCAGCAGCGTAGTTGCGGGGGGCCATTCAGATACGCAGTATTTT. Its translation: CASSVVAGGHSDTQYF.

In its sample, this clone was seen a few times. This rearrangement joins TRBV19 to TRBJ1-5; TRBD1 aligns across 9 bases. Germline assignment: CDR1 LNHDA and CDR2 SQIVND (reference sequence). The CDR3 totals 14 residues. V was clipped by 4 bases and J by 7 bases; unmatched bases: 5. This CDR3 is CASSTNRGRQPQHF. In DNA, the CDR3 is TGTGCCAGTAGTACCAACAGGGGGCGGCAGCCCCAGCATTTT.

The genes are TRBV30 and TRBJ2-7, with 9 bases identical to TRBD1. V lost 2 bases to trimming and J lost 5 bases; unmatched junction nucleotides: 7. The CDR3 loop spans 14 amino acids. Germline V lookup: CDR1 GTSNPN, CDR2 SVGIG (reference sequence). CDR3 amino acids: CAWSRNRGPNEQYF. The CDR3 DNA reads TGTGCCTGGAGTCGGAACAGGGGGCCCAACGAGCAGTACTTC.

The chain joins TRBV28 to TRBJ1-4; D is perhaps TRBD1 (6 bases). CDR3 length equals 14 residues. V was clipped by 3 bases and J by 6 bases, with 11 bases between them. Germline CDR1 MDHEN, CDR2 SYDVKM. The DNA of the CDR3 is TGTGCCAGCAGTTTGGGGCGGACAGATGAAAAACTGTTTTTT. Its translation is CASSLGRTDEKLFF.

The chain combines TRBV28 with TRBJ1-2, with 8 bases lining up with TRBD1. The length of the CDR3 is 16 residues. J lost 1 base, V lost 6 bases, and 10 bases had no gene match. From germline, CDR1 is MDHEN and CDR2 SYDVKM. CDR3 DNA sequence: TGTGCCAGCAGCCTGGGGGGACAGGACCGTAACTATGGCTACACCTTC. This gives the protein CASSLGGQDRNYGYTF.

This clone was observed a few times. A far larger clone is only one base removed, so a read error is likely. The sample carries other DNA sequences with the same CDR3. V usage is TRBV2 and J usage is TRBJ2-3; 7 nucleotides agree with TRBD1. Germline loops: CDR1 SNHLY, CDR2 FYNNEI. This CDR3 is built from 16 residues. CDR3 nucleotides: TGTGCCAGCAGTCTATATCACAGGGGAAACACAGATACGCAGTACTTT. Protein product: CASSLYHRGNTDTQYF.

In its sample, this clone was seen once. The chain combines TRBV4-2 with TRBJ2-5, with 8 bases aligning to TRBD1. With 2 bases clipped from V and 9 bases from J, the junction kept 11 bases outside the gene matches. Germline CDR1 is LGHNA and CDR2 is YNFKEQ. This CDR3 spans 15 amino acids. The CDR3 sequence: CASSQNRGQGKAQYF. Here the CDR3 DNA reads TGTGCCAGCAGCCAAAACCGAGGACAGGGAAAAGCCCAGTACTTC.

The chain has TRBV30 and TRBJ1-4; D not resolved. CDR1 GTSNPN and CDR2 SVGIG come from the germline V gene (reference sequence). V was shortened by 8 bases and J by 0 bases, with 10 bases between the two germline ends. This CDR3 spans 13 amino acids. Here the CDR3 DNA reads TGTGCCGGGCACGATGCAACTAATGAAAAACTGTTTTTT. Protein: CAGHDATNEKLFF.

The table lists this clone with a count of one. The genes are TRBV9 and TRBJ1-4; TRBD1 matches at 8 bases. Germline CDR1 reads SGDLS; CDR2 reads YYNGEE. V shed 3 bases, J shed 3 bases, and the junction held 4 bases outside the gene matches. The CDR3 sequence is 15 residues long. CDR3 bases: TGTGCCAGCAGCGCGTACAGGGGGGCTAATGAAAAACTGTTTTTT. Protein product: CASSAYRGANEKLFF.